The 26 T cell receptor beta chains listed next were all sequenced from one sample in a study of molecular identifiers for immune sequencing clone quantification. TCRdb reprocessed the PCR reads via MiXCR and lists one record per CDR3 protein. Among approximately 97,000 distinct CDR3 sequences listed, 30% to 35% were seen once. Sequences were obtained from naive CD8+ T cells from blood, with Jurkat cell RNA spiked in. Subset here: FACS-sorted CD8+CD4-CCR7+CD45RA+ naive T cells. Source of these receptors: a human donor in good health. Some libraries in this study had Jurkat cell RNA spiked in.

V gene TRBV12-3 or TRBV12-4 combines with J gene TRBJ2-5, with 8 bases fitting TRBD1. This CDR3 contains 15 residues. J lost 4 bases, V lost 2 bases, and 6 bases had no gene match. The CDR3 DNA follows: TGTGCCAGCAGTTTAAAGCCAGGGGGCCGAGAGACCCAGTACTTC. It encodes CASSLKPGGRETQYF.

The V gene is TRBV12-3 or TRBV12-4, the J gene TRBJ2-3, with TRBD2 as a possible D gene (6 bases). CDR3 length: 17 residues. The germline V and J ends were trimmed by 0 bases and 2 bases, with 15 bases remaining between them. This CDR3 is CASSLAAGLAFTDTQYF. As DNA, the CDR3 is TGTGCCAGCAGTTTAGCGGCCGGGCTAGCGTTCACAGATACGCAGTATTTT.

This clonotype was detected only a few times. V and J are TRBV4-3 and TRBJ2-3, with TRBD2 as a possible D gene (5 bases). Trimming cost V 0 bases and J 4 bases, with 8 bases left between them. Per germline, CDR1 LGHNA and CDR2 YSLEER. The CDR3 is 14 residues long. The DNA of the CDR3 is TGCGCCAGCAGCCAAGATGACGGGGCAGATACGCAGTATTTT. It encodes CASSQDDGADTQYF.

This clonotype was recorded many times. This chain's CDR3 is CSASGVSSYEQYF. DNA of the CDR3: TGCAGTGCTAGCGGGGTGAGCTCCTACGAGCAGTACTTC. This rearrangement joins TRBV20-1 to TRBJ2-7, with TRBD2 as a possible D gene (5 bases). Trimming shortened V by 3 bases and J by 0 bases, and 9 bases separated the two germline ends. Germline V CDR1 and CDR2: DFQATT, SNEGSKA (reference sequence). The CDR3 runs to 13 residues.

This chain connects TRBV20-1 to TRBJ1-5, with no clear D. The germline V and J ends were trimmed by 0 bases and 1 base, with 10 bases remaining between them. The CDR3 runs to 15 residues. Looked up from germline, CDR1 is DFQATT and CDR2 is SNEGSKA (reference sequence). The CDR3 here is CSARDPFRSNQPQHF. CDR3 in DNA: TGCAGTGCTAGAGATCCCTTTAGGAGCAATCAGCCCCAGCATTTT.

This clonotype occurred many times. The chain couples TRBV28 to TRBJ2-7; D not certain. The V end was cut by 5 bases, the J end by 3 bases, with 5 bases between. The CDR3 length is 11 residues. Germline CDR1 MDHEN, CDR2 SYDVKM. CDR3 coding DNA: TGTGCCAGCAGTACTTACTACGAGCAGTACTTC. This gives the protein CASSTYYEQYF.

The table lists this clonotype with many counts. V usage is TRBV6-5 and J usage is TRBJ2-7; TRBD2 agrees at 12 bases. Per the germline V gene, CDR1 is MNHEY and CDR2 is SVGAGI. CDR3 length equals 15 residues. V dropped 2 bases and J dropped 7; count of bases not matched to a gene: 6. The CDR3 protein is CASSYGLAGGGEQYF. CDR3 in DNA: TGTGCCAGCAGTTACGGGCTAGCGGGAGGGGGTGAGCAGTACTTC.

This chain joins TRBV7-6 and TRBJ1-1; TRBD1 aligns across 7 bases. The CDR3 has 14 amino acids. V gave up 5 bases and J gave up 2 bases; unmatched junction bases: 5. Germline assignment: CDR1 SGHVS and CDR2 FNYEAQ. The CDR3 bases are TGTGCCAGCAGCCCTCGGGACAGCAACACTGAAGCTTTCTTT. Translated: CASSPRDSNTEAFF.

The chain couples TRBV2 to TRBJ1-6; no definite D call. Germline V gene lookup returns CDR1 SNHLY and CDR2 FYNNEI. The CDR3 totals 15 residues. The V end was cut by 4 bases, the J end by 7 bases, with 14 bases between. In nucleotides, the CDR3 is TGTGCCAGCAGTGCAGTCGGGTCCGTGAATTCACCCCTCCACTTT. This codes for CASSAVGSVNSPLHF.

This clonotype was observed a few times. The gene calls are TRBV9 and TRBJ2-3; D could derive from TRBD1 or TRBD2 (5 bases each). The CDR3 has 14 amino acids. Per germline, CDR1 SGDLS and CDR2 YYNGEE. With 4 bases removed from V and 4 bases from J, the gap between germline ends came to 13 bases. The CDR3 is CASSHLLGADTQYF. DNA of the CDR3: TGTGCCAGCAGCCATCTCTTGGGGGCAGATACGCAGTATTTT.

This clonotype was counted only a few times. The chain is built from TRBV4-2 and TRBJ2-7; D possibly uses TRBD1 or TRBD2 (6 bases each). Trimming left V 1 base short and J 6 bases short, with 16 bases between. The CDR3 is 15 amino acids. CDR1 LGHNA and CDR2 YNFKEQ come from the germline V gene. CDR3 nucleotides: TGTGCCAGCAGCCAAGCCTGGGGGTCGGGGGCCGAGCAGTACTTC. Translated, it gives CASSQAWGSGAEQYF.

This clonotype has just one count. The chain joins TRBV6-2 or TRBV6-3 to TRBJ2-1; 7 positions match TRBD1. The CDR3 length is 16 residues. V dropped 5 bases and J dropped 3; count of bases not matched to a gene: 10. The germline gives CDR1 MNHEY, CDR2 SVGEGT. The CDR3 reads CASSDIRDSIYNEQFF. CDR3 DNA sequence: TGTGCCAGCAGTGACATCCGGGACAGCATCTACAATGAGCAGTTCTTC.

The chain links TRBV5-1 to TRBJ2-1; 7 positions match TRBD2. CDR3 size: 16 residues. Losses at the gene ends were 10 bases for V and 9 bases for J; bases not matched to a gene: 22. Germline V gene lookup returns CDR1 SGHRS and CDR2 YFSETQ. The CDR3: CASAGAHGRASSEQFF. CDR3 coding DNA: TGCGCCTCCGCGGGAGCTCACGGGCGGGCTAGTAGTGAGCAGTTCTTC.

A word on this clonotype: Compared with germline, one end of the junction differs, possibly owing to a read error. The CDR3 sequence: CACSIWTGGGDQPQHF. CDR3 DNA sequence: TGTGCCTGTAGTATTTGGACAGGGGGAGGGGATCAGCCCCAGCATTTT. The V and J genes are TRBV19 and TRBJ1-5; 10 bases align to TRBD1. This CDR3 spans 16 amino acids. The V gene's germline CDR1 is LNHDA and CDR2 SQIVND (reference sequence).

The V gene is TRBV7-9, the J gene TRBJ2-7, with TRBD1 identical over 9 bases. Trimming took 4 bases from V and 2 from J; bases not matched to a gene: 3. Germline V gene lookup returns CDR1 SEHNR and CDR2 FQNEAQ (reference sequence). The CDR3 extends over 14 amino acids. CDR3 sequence (DNA): TGTGCCAGCAGCTCGGACAGGGGAACCTACGAGCAGTACTTC. Its protein product is CASSSDRGTYEQYF.

As regards this clonotype: Since a much larger clone is just one base distant, this may be a read error. The CDR3 does not end in the conserved phenylalanine or tryptophan, so this is likely a read error. The chain is built from TRBV25-1 and TRBJ2-1; D gene uncertain. The V end was cut by 4 bases, the J end by 2 bases, with 6 bases between. In germline, CDR1 is MGHDK, CDR2 SYGVNS. The CDR3 is made up of 13 amino acids. CDR3 sequence (DNA): TGTGCCAGCAGTGGGCCCGCCTACAATGAGCAGTTCATC. This sequence encodes CASSGPAYNEQFI.

The table lists this clonotype with a few counts. This chain links TRBV20-1 with TRBJ2-3, with 10 positions matching TRBD1. With 6 bases clipped from V and 11 bases from J, the junction kept 5 bases outside the gene matches. The CDR3 is 11 residues long. Germline CDR1 DFQATT, CDR2 SNEGSKA (reference sequence). CDR3 in amino acids: CSAGQGFRQYF. For the CDR3, the DNA is TGCAGTGCGGGACAGGGGTTTAGGCAGTATTTT.

This clonotype was detected ten times or more. The chain recombines TRBV9 with TRBJ1-5; D is perhaps TRBD1 (5 bases). This CDR3 is built from 14 residues. V shed 2 bases and J shed 0 bases, with 6 bases lying between them. Germline V gene lookup returns CDR1 SGDLS and CDR2 YYNGEE. CDR3 DNA sequence: TGTGCCAGCAGCGTGGGGGATAGCAATCAGCCCCAGCATTTT. Translation gives CASSVGDSNQPQHF.

This chain joins TRBV6-2 or TRBV6-3 and TRBJ1-2; D may be TRBD1 (6 bases). This CDR3 spans 15 amino acids. The germline gives CDR1 MNHEY, CDR2 SVGEGT. With 4 bases removed from V and 0 bases from J, the gap between germline ends came to 12 bases. The CDR3: CASSFTGTPNYGYTF. As DNA, the CDR3 is TGTGCCAGCAGTTTCACCGGGACACCTAACTATGGCTACACCTTC.

This clonotype was observed once. The conserved phenylalanine or tryptophan is not found at the CDR3 terminus, so this likely reflects a read error. The J gene is TRBJ1-1, the V gene TRBV7-6; 9 positions agree with TRBD1. The CDR3 totals 16 residues. The V gene end was trimmed by 1 base and the J gene end by 2 bases; junction bases not matched to a gene: 5. Per the germline V gene, CDR1 is SGHVS and CDR2 is FNYEAQ. CDR3 sequence: CASSLVGDRDNTEAFS. The CDR3 DNA reads TGTGCCAGCAGCTTAGTTGGGGACAGGGATAACACTGAAGCTTTCTCC.

Notes on this clonotype: This may be a read error, as it is one base from a much larger clone. V is TRBV28 and J is TRBJ2-1, with unresolved D. The CDR3 is 13 residues long. Looked up from germline, CDR1 is MDHEN and CDR2 is SYDVKM. CDR3 in amino acids: CASRLFSQWEQFF. For the CDR3, the DNA is TGTGCCAGCAGGTTATTTTCCCAATGGGAGCAGTTCTTC.

V gene TRBV7-2 combines with J gene TRBJ2-1; D call uncertain. The CDR3 is 15 residues long. V lost 10 bases to trimming and J lost 5 bases, with 21 bases between them. The V gene's germline CDR1 is SGHTA and CDR2 FQGNSA. CDR3 loop: CATYPSPPGHNEQFF. The DNA for the CDR3 is TGTGCCACCTACCCCTCCCCACCGGGCCACAATGAGCAGTTCTTC.

Concerning this clonotype itself: A much larger clone lies a single base off, so this may be a read error. This chain uses TRBV28 with TRBJ1-2, with D unclear. The V and J ends lost 8 bases and 4 bases respectively, with 14 bases between them. Germline assignment: CDR1 MDHEN and CDR2 SYDVKM. CDR3 length: 13 residues. CDR3 sequence reads: CASCSADGYGYTF. The CDR3, as DNA: TGTGCCAGCTGTTCAGCCGATGGCTATGGCTACACCTTC.

This clonotype was observed a few times. The J gene is TRBJ2-3, the V gene TRBV14, with D maybe TRBD2 (5 bases). Germline CDR1 reads SGHDN; CDR2 reads FVKESK. The CDR3 contains 17 residues. The V end was cut by 2 bases, the J end by 2 bases, with 17 bases between. The DNA for the CDR3 is TGTGCCAGCAGCCAAAGACTAACCGTCGGGCTCACAGATACGCAGTATTTT. This codes for CASSQRLTVGLTDTQYF.

The rearrangement joins TRBV28 to TRBJ1-2, with unresolved D. The CDR3 is made up of 14 amino acids. Germline V gene lookup returns CDR1 MDHEN and CDR2 SYDVKM. V was shortened by 2 bases and J by 2 bases, with 9 bases between the two germline ends. CDR3 region: CASSLIALNYGYTF. CDR3 sequence (DNA): TGTGCCAGCAGTTTAATTGCCCTCAACTATGGCTACACCTTC.

The chain couples TRBV19 to TRBJ1-5; maybe TRBD1 (6 bases). The germline V gene has CDR1 LNHDA and CDR2 SQIVND (reference sequence). V lost 3 bases and J 1 base, leaving 10 bases between the germline ends. The CDR3 is 15 residues long. This CDR3 reads CASSIWDKSNQPQHF. The CDR3 DNA is TGTGCCAGTAGTATCTGGGACAAAAGCAATCAGCCCCAGCATTTT. The whole variable domain, remainder taken from reference TRBV19 and TRBJ1-5, is DGGITQSPKYLFRKEGQNVTLSCEQNLNHDAMYWYRQDPGQGLRLIYYSQIVNDFQKGDIAEGYSVSREKKESFPLTVTSAQKNPTAFYLCASSIWDKSNQPQHFGDGTRLSIL.